The rows below give T cell receptor beta chains drawn from one sample of a study of metastatic and nonmetastatic thyroid tumors. MiXCR was used by TCRdb to re-call the PCR reads. The sample includes approximately 15,000 clones, around 13% of them seen just once. The material sequenced was blood. The receptors derive from a female donor with papillary thyroid cancer or a benign thyroid nodule (not recorded which). Some clones in this sample may be carry-over from other donors' samples. Each CDR3 is given with its conserved first and last residue. D genes are given only for firm matches. A clone size is listed for some rows: how often the clone was seen (once, few, many), or a class if it is expanded.

v_gene,j_gene,d_gene,abundance,len,CDR3nt,CDR3aa
TRBV3-1,TRBJ1-6,.,many,12,TGTGCCAGCAGCCAAGGGGATTCACCCCTCCACTTT,CASSQGDSPLHF
TRBV18,TRBJ2-1,TRBD2,.,20,TGTGCCAGCCCACAAACTAGCGGGGGGCCTAGAGACAGCTCCTACAATGAGCAGTTCTTC,CASPQTSGGPRDSSYNEQFF
TRBV19,TRBJ1-2,TRBD1,many,15,TGTGCCAGTAGTATGAGGGGACAGAGAAACTATGGCTACACCTTC,CASSMRGQRNYGYTF
TRBV9,TRBJ2-5,TRBD1,many,15,TGTGCCAGCAGCGTAGGGGACAGCTCTTGGGAGACCCAGTACTTC,CASSVGDSSWETQYF
TRBV24-1,TRBJ2-7,.,few,12,TGTGCCACCAGTGATTTTGGCCGCGAGCAGTACTTC,CATSDFGREQYF
TRBV27,TRBJ2-1,.,few,15,TGTGCCAGCAGTTACTCGAGTTCCCCAGGCAATGAGCAGTTCTTC,CASSYSSSPGNEQFF
TRBV30,TRBJ2-3,.,many,13,TGTGCCTGGAGCCCTGGGATGGGCCCCACGCAGTATTTT,CAWSPGMGPTQYF
TRBV5-4,TRBJ2-1,.,many,16,TGTGCCAGCAGCTTGGATCCGGGGGCTCTCTACAATGAGCAGTTCTTC,CASSLDPGALYNEQFF
TRBV2,TRBJ1-1,.,many,14,TGTGCCAGCAGTAGAGACTTTTCAGGGGCCCGAGCTTTCTTT,CASSRDFSGARAFF
TRBV6-1,TRBJ2-3,.,.,14,TGTGCCAGCAGTATGGGGGGAAGCACAGATACGCAGTATTTT,CASSMGGSTDTQYF
TRBV6-1,TRBJ2-3,TRBD2,medium-sized,15,TGTGCCAGCACCGAACTAGCGGGGGGGCCAGATACGCAGTATTTT,CASTELAGGPDTQYF
TRBV28,TRBJ2-1,.,medium-sized,12,TGTGCCAGCAGTTTATGGATGGAAGAGCAGTTCTTC,CASSLWMEEQFF
TRBV12-3/TRBV12-4,TRBJ2-5,.,many,11,TGTGCCAGCGGTTTAGGGGAGACCCAGTACTTC,CASGLGETQYF
TRBV12-3/TRBV12-4,TRBJ1-1,.,few,12,TGTGCCAGCATGAGTTATTCCACTGAAGCTTTCTTT,CASMSYSTEAFF
TRBV6-1,TRBJ2-7,TRBD1,medium-sized,15,TGTGCCAGCAGTGCTGACAGGGGTACATCCTACGAGCAGTACTTC,CASSADRGTSYEQYF
TRBV5-1,TRBJ2-2,TRBD1,many,18,TGCGCCAGCAGCCCGACAGGGGACGGGGAGGCGAACACCGGGGAGCTGTTTTTT,CASSPTGDGEANTGELFF
TRBV30,TRBJ1-6,.,once,13,TGTGCCTGGAGTGTAGCCAGCCGGTCACCCCTCCACTTT,CAWSVASRSPLHF
TRBV20-1,TRBJ1-2,.,many,15,TGCAGTGCTAGGGTCTTTGAGGCTACTAACTATGGCTACACCTTC,CSARVFEATNYGYTF
TRBV28,TRBJ2-6,TRBD1,.,19,TGTGCCAGCAGTCTTGTCAGGGGGACGACCATCTTTGTGGCCAACGTCCTGACTTTC,CASSLVRGTTIFVANVLTF
TRBV7-3,TRBJ2-3,.,many,15,TGTGCCAGCAGCACCCCGGGACAAAGCCCAGATACGCAGTATTTT,CASSTPGQSPDTQYF
TRBV6-1,TRBJ1-4,.,many,14,TGTGCCAATCGGCCGGGACGGGAAAATGAAAAACTGTTTTTT,CANRPGRENEKLFF
TRBV4-1,TRBJ1-1,TRBD1,many,16,TGCGCCAGCAGCCAAGAAAGGGGACAGGGTAAGGCTGAAGCTTTCTTT,CASSQERGQGKAEAFF
TRBV25-1,TRBJ1-4,.,.,11,TGTGCCAGCACTCCAGGGGACGAGCTGTTTTTT,CASTPGDELFF
TRBV28,TRBJ2-3,.,.,16,TGTGCCAGCAGTTTCATTCGGTCCAAACTCCTTGATACGCAGTATTTT,CASSFIRSKLLDTQYF
TRBV5-1,TRBJ2-7,TRBD2,medium-sized,15,TGCGCCAGCAGCATACGACTAGCGGGGGAAAGCGAGCAGTACTTC,CASSIRLAGESEQYF
TRBV6-1,TRBJ1-2,.,medium-sized,15,TGTGCCAGCAGTGAAACGCAGGGAGAGAACTATGGCTACACCTTC,CASSETQGENYGYTF
TRBV5-1,TRBJ2-7,.,.,13,TGCGCCAGCAGCACCCTGGCAGGGGACGAGAAGTACTTC,CASSTLAGDEKYF
TRBV6-4,TRBJ2-2,TRBD2,many,16,TGTGCCAGCTCCCAGAGGGCTAGCGGGGCGAACGGGGAGCTGTTTTTT,CASSQRASGANGELFF
TRBV5-1,TRBJ1-4,.,many,14,TGCGCCAGCAGCTTGGAAAGGGTATCTGAAAAACTGTTTTTT,CASSLERVSEKLFF
TRBV20-1,TRBJ2-5,TRBD2,many,16,TGCAGTGCTAGATCCCGACTAGCGGGGGGCCAAGAGACCCAGTACTTC,CSARSRLAGGQETQYF
TRBV19,TRBJ1-2,TRBD1,many,14,TGTGCCAGCACCCCAACAGGGGTACTCTATGGCTACACCTTC,CASTPTGVLYGYTF
TRBV7-7,TRBJ2-5,.,many,15,TGTGCTAGCAGCTCGGACCCGATGGGGGTGGAGACCCAGTACTTC,CASSSDPMGVETQYF
TRBV28,TRBJ1-2,.,medium-sized,14,TGTGCCAGCAGTTTCGGGGATCGGAACTATGGCTACACCTTC,CASSFGDRNYGYTF
TRBV7-9,TRBJ2-7,.,many,14,TGTGCCAGCGCCTTCGGTAGGGGGGGTCACGAGCAGTACTTC,CASAFGRGGHEQYF
TRBV20-1,TRBJ1-2,.,many,12,TGCAGTGCTAGAGGTGCATCCTATGGCTACACCTTC,CSARGASYGYTF
TRBV27,TRBJ1-1,.,.,14,TGTGCCAGCAGTTTAAAGGGAGGATGCACTGAAGCTTTCTTT,CASSLKGGCTEAFF
TRBV9,TRBJ1-2,.,many,13,TGTGCCAGCAGCCCATCCTCGGAGGGTGGCTACACCTTC,CASSPSSEGGYTF
TRBV14,TRBJ1-2,TRBD1,many,14,TGTGCCAGCAGCCAAGCAGGGGGGGGCTATGGCTACACCTTC,CASSQAGGGYGYTF
TRBV7-2,TRBJ1-6,TRBD1,many,16,TGTGCCAGCTTAAAACCGGGACAGGGGGCGAATTCACCCCTCCACTTT,CASLKPGQGANSPLHF
TRBV9,TRBJ1-1,.,many,13,TGTGCCAGCAGCCCGCTCCGGGGATCTGAAGCTTTCTTT,CASSPLRGSEAFF
TRBV6-1,TRBJ2-7,TRBD1,few,15,TGTGCCAGCAGTGAAGCGGGGGACAGAGCCTACGAGCAGTACTTC,CASSEAGDRAYEQYF
TRBV4-2,TRBJ2-1,.,many,13,TGTGCCAGCAGCCAAGATTTAGGACAGCGGAGGTTCTTC,CASSQDLGQRRFF
TRBV2,TRBJ1-1,.,many,14,TGTGCCAGCAATTGGGCAGGGGCGACCACTGAAGCTTTCTTT,CASNWAGATTEAFF